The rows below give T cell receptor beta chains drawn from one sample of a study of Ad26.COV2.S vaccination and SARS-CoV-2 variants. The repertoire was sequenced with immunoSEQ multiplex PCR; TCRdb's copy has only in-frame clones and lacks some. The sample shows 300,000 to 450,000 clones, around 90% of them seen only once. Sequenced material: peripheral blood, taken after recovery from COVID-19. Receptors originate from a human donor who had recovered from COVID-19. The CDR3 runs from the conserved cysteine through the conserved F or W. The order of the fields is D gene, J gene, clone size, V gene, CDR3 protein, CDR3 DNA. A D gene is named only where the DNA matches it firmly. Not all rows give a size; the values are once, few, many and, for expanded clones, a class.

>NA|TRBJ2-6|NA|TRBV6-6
CASSRPVGISGANVLTF
TGTGCCAGCAGTCGCCCGGTCGGGATCTCTGGGGCCAACGTCCTGACTTTC
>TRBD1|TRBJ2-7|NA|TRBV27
CASSPRTGGFYEQYF
TGTGCCAGCAGTCCACGGACAGGTGGATTCTACGAGCAGTACTTC
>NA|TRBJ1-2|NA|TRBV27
CATVNRGGYGYTF
TGTGCCACCGTCAACCGGGGGGGCTATGGCTACACCTTC
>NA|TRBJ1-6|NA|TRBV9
CASSVAGDALPSPLHF
TGTGCCAGCAGCGTAGCAGGCGACGCTCTCCCTTCACCCCTCCACTTT
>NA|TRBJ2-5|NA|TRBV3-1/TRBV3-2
CASSQGSAYQETQYF
TGTGCCAGCAGCCAAGGTAGCGCTTACCAAGAGACCCAGTACTTC
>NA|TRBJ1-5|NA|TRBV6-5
CASSYRGLGGQPQHF
TGTGCCAGCAGTTACCGGGGGCTGGGGGGTCAGCCCCAGCATTTT
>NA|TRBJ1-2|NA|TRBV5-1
CASSTEQYGYTF
TGCGCCAGCAGCACGGAACAGTATGGCTACACCTTC
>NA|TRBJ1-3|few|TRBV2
CASSERSGNTIYF
TGTGCCAGCAGTGAACGGTCTGGAAACACCATATATTTT
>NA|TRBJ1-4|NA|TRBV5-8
CASSLPVHEKLFF
TGTGCCAGCAGCTTGCCAGTCCATGAAAAACTGTTTTTT
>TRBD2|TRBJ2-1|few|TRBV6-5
CASRPLAGGSGEQFF
TGTGCCAGCAGACCACTAGCGGGGGGATCTGGTGAGCAGTTCTTC
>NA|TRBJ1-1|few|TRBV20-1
CSATPIGEAFF
TGCAGTGCGACTCCGATAGGAGAAGCTTTCTTT
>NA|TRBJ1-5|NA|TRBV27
CASSQRVGRPQHF
TGTGCCAGCAGTCAACGGGTCGGTAGGCCCCAGCATTTT
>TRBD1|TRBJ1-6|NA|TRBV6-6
CASITGASIHNSPLHF
TGTGCCAGCATTACAGGGGCCTCAATCCATAATTCACCCCTCCACTTT
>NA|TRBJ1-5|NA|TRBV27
CASSSRSNQPQHF
TGTGCCAGCAGTTCCAGGAGCAATCAGCCCCAGCATTTT
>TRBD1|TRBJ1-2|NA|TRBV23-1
CASSPPGQGRGYTF
TGCGCCAGCAGTCCTCCGGGACAGGGTCGTGGCTACACCTTC
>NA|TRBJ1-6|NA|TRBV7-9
CASSPRVSFESPLHF
TGTGCCAGCAGCCCACGAGTCTCGTTCGAGTCACCCCTCCACTTT
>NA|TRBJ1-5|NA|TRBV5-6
CASSFGGDQPQHF
TGTGCCAGCAGCTTTGGGGGAGATCAGCCCCAGCATTTT
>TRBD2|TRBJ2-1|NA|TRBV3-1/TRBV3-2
CASSQAASGGNEQFF
TGTGCCAGCAGCCAAGCGGCTTCGGGGGGGAATGAGCAGTTCTTC
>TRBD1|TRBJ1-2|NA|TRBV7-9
CASSFMLTGSVGYTF
TGTGCCAGCAGCTTTATGCTGACAGGGTCTGTTGGCTACACCTTC
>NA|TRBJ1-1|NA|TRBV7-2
CASSLGLAGGTEAFF
TGTGCCAGCAGCCTGGGTCTGGCTGGGGGCACTGAAGCTTTCTTT
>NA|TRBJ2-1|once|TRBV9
CASSVVRLTLEGEQFF
TGTGCCAGCAGCGTAGTGCGTTTAACTCTAGAGGGTGAGCAGTTCTTC
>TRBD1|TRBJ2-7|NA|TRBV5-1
CASSPLGTGIYEQYF
TGCGCCAGCAGCCCATTGGGGACAGGGATCTACGAGCAGTACTTC
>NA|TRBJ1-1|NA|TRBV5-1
CASSLGRGTEAFF
TGCGCCAGCAGCTTGGGTAGGGGCACTGAAGCTTTCTTT
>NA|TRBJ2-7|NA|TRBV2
CASTGQLYEQYF
TGTGCCAGCACCGGACAGCTCTACGAGCAGTACTTC
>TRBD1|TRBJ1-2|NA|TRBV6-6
CASSQSRGQGAYGYTF
TGTGCCAGCAGTCAATCCCGAGGACAGGGAGCGTATGGCTACACCTTC
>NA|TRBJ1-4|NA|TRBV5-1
CASSLFRPGTGSTNEKLFF
TGCGCCAGCAGCTTGTTCCGGCCAGGGACGGGTTCGACTAATGAAAAACTGTTTTTT
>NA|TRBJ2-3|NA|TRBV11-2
CASSFQGGVTDTQYF
TGTGCCAGCAGCTTTCAGGGGGGGGTCACAGATACGCAGTATTTT
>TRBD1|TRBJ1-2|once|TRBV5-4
CASSRTGDLIIF
TGTGCCAGCAGCCGGACAGGGGACCTGATTATCTTC
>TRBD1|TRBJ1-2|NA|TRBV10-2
CASSDRGRGGYTF
TGCGCCAGCAGTGATAGGGGGCGGGGAGGCTACACCTTC
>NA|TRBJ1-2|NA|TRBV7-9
CASSLNKGTNYGYTF
TGTGCCAGCAGCTTAAACAAGGGCACCAACTATGGCTACACCTTC
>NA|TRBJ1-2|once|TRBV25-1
CASSEYQDGYGYTF
TGTGCCAGCAGTGAATACCAGGATGGCTATGGCTACACCTTC
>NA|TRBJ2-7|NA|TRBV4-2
CASSQATTTSYEQYF
TGTGCCAGCAGCCAAGCTACTACCACCTCCTACGAGCAGTACTTC
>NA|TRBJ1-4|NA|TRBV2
CASRLFGTPNEKLFF
TGTGCCAGCAGACTTTTCGGGACACCTAATGAAAAACTGTTTTTT
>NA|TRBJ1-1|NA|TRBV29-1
CSVAARGYTEAFF
TGCAGCGTTGCAGCCAGGGGCTACACTGAAGCTTTCTTT
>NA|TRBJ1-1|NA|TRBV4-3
CASSQDGQSYSLTFF
TGCGCCAGCAGCCAAGACGGACAGAGCTACTCTTTAACTTTCTTT
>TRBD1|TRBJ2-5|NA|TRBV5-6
CASSLATPGQGEETQYF
TGTGCCAGCAGCTTGGCCACCCCGGGACAGGGGGAAGAGACCCAGTACTTC
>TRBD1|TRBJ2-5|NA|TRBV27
CASSSPSGGRETQYF
TGTGCCAGCAGTTCTCCCTCAGGGGGCCGGGAGACCCAGTACTTC
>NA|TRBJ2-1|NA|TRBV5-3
CARSSALLQGNEQFF
TGTGCCAGAAGCTCCGCCCTACTCCAGGGCAATGAGCAGTTCTTC
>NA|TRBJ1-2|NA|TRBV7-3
CASSLQRAGYTF
TGTGCCAGCAGCTTACAAAGGGCCGGCTACACCTTC
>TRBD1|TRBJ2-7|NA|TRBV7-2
CASSYQRGWDSSYEQYF
TGTGCCAGCAGCTACCAGCGCGGATGGGACAGCTCCTACGAGCAGTACTTC
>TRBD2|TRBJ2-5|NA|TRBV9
CASSAGSGGRETQYF
TGTGCCAGCAGCGCGGGGAGCGGGGGGAGGGAGACCCAGTACTTC
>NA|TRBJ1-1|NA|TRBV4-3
CASSQARRYTEAFF
TGCGCCAGCAGCCAGGCTAGGCGGTACACTGAAGCTTTCTTT
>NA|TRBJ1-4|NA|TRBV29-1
CSARAGTNEKLFF
TGCAGCGCTAGGGCAGGAACTAATGAAAAACTGTTTTTT
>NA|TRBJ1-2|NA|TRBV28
CASSLEGRSYGYTF
TGTGCCAGCAGTCTGGAAGGGAGATCCTATGGCTACACCTTC
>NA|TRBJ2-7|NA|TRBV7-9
CASSLVGGESYEQYF
TGTGCCAGCAGCTTAGTTGGTGGGGAATCCTACGAGCAGTACTTC
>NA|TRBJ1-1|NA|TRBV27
CASSLSRVGRGYTEAFF
TGTGCCAGCAGTTTGTCCAGGGTGGGGAGGGGTTACACTGAAGCTTTCTTT
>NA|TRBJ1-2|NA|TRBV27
CASSLTGLGYNYGYTF
TGTGCCAGCAGTTTAACGGGCCTAGGTTATAACTATGGCTACACCTTC
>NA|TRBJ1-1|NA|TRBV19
CASSIDAGHTEAFF
TGTGCCAGTAGTATAGATGCAGGACACACTGAAGCTTTCTTT
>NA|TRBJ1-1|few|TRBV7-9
CASNELQGSSEAFF
TGTGCCAGCAACGAACTACAGGGAAGCAGTGAAGCTTTCTTT
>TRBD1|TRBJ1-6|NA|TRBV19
CAGSLEAGGFSPLHF
TGTGCCGGTAGTCTGGAGGCAGGGGGCTTTTCACCCCTCCACTTT
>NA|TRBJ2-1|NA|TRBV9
CASSGGRKGLADEQFF
TGTGCCAGCAGCGGAGGGAGGAAGGGGCTCGCCGATGAGCAGTTCTTC
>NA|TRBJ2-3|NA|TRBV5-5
CASSPDLRTDTQYF
TGTGCCAGCAGCCCGGACCTACGTACGGATACGCAGTATTTT
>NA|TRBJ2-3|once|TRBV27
CASSWGARDTQYF
TGTGCCAGCAGTTGGGGGGCGAGGGATACGCAGTATTTT
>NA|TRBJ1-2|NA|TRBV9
CASSVGGGYTF
TGTGCCAGCAGCGTAGGTGGTGGCTACACCTTC